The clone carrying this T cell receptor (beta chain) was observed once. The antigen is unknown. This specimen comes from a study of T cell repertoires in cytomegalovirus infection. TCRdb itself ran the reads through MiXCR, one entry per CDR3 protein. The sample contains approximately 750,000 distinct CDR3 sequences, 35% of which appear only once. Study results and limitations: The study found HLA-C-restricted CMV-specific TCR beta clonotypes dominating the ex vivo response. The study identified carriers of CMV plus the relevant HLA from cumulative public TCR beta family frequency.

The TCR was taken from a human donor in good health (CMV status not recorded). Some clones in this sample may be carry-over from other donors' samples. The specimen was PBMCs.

The CDR3 DNA reads TGTGCCAGCAGCCCAGGACAGGGTGGGCATTTCTTC. Amino acid sequence: CASSPGQGGHFF. This chain links TRBV12-3 or TRBV12-4 with TRBJ2-1; 8 positions match TRBD1. The CDR3 spans 12 residues. The ends lost 6 bases at V and 16 bases at J; junction bases unmatched: 11.